The rows below give T cell receptor beta chains drawn from one sample of a study of CD8 T cells in ankylosing spondylitis. Via MiXCR, TCRdb re-called the 5' RACE reads, giving one row per CDR3 protein. The data contain just under 550,000 distinct CDR3 sequences, about 12% of them singletons. Sequencing used blood, either unsorted or a sorted T cell fraction (not recorded which). The source is a male donor with ankylosing spondylitis. CDR3s include the opening cysteine and the closing phenylalanine or tryptophan. The D gene is left open where the match is weak. Rows may omit the clone size; those that give it use once, few, many or a size class.

v_gene	j_gene	abundance	d_gene	CDR3aa	CDR3nt
TRBV12-5	TRBJ2-3	.	.	CASGSGTGEDTQYF	TGTGCTAGTGGTTCCGGGACTGGAGAAGATACGCAGTATTTT
TRBV6-1	TRBJ1-1	.	.	CASRMTLVGGTEAFF	TGTGCCAGCAGGATGACCCTGGTAGGAGGAACTGAAGCTTTCTTT
TRBV11-2	TRBJ2-5	few	.	CASSLAFGRRGSQYF	TGTGCCAGCAGCTTAGCGTTTGGTAGGCGAGGGTCCCAGTACTTC
TRBV3-1	TRBJ1-2	.	.	CASSREADYGYTF	TGTGCCAGCAGCCGAGAGGCGGACTATGGCTACACCTTC
TRBV7-2	TRBJ2-7	few	.	CASSRTSSSYEQYF	TGTGCCAGCAGCCGAACTAGTTCCTCCTACGAGCAGTACTTC
TRBV12-3/TRBV12-4	TRBJ2-1	few	TRBD2	CASSPWIAGVDNEQFF	TGTGCCAGCAGTCCGTGGATAGCGGGAGTAGACAATGAGCAGTTCTTC
TRBV10-3	TRBJ1-5	few	.	CAISDYSVPFQPQHF	TGTGCCATCAGTGATTATTCAGTCCCCTTTCAGCCCCAGCATTTT
TRBV20-1	TRBJ1-1	few	.	CSPQGAGGTEAFF	TGCAGTCCACAGGGAGCGGGGGGCACTGAAGCTTTCTTT
TRBV29-1	TRBJ2-1	.	.	CSGWGGYGDEQFF	TGCAGCGGTTGGGGGGGCTACGGTGATGAGCAGTTCTTC
TRBV27	TRBJ2-1	few	.	CASSLSTVLLGVSYNEQFF	TGTGCCAGCAGTTTATCCACAGTGTTGTTGGGGGTTTCCTACAATGAGCAGTTCTTC
TRBV2	TRBJ2-5	.	.	CASSADAFGETQYF	TGTGCCAGCAGTGCGGACGCTTTCGGGGAGACCCAGTACTTC
TRBV20-1	TRBJ2-5	many	.	CSASLTAEETQYF	TGCAGTGCTTCACTGACAGCCGAAGAGACCCAGTACTTC
TRBV20-1	TRBJ1-3	.	.	CSARDRKGSGNTIYF	TGCAGTGCTAGAGACAGAAAAGGCTCTGGAAACACCATATATTTT
TRBV27	TRBJ1-2	.	.	CASSLGGTGYTF	TGTGCCAGCAGTTTAGGGGGGACTGGCTACACCTTC
TRBV25-1	TRBJ1-1	few	TRBD1	CASTPTGENTEAFF	TGTGCCAGCACCCCGACAGGGGAGAACACTGAAGCTTTCTTT
TRBV11-2	TRBJ2-2	few	.	CASSVSTGELFF	TGTGCCAGCTCGGTTAGCACCGGGGAGCTGTTTTTT